Sequencing of this T cell receptor (beta chain) was carried out in a study of identical twins. The CDR3 totals 14 residues. Germline CDR1 reads DFQATT; CDR2 reads SNEGSKA (reference sequence). With 0 bases clipped from V and 6 bases from J, the junction kept 3 bases outside the gene matches. One entry per CDR3 protein results from TCRdb running MiXCR on the 5' RACE reads. This table holds 450,000 or so distinct CDR3 sequences, less than 25% found once. About this clonotype itself: The target antigen is unknown.

Study conclusions and caveats: Beta out-of-frame twin sharing showed a weaker excess.

These data are also associated with another study on T cells expressing NK-cell markers.

This TCR derives from a young woman in good health. Sequences were obtained from CD4+ T cells sorted from blood. The rearrangement uses TRBV20-1 and TRBJ2-7; 12 bases fit TRBD1. The CDR3 protein is CSAREGQGASEQYF. CDR3 coding DNA: TGCAGTGCTAGAGAGGGACAGGGGGCTTCCGAGCAGTACTTC.